The source of this T cell receptor (beta chain) is a study of cytomegalovirus exposure and HLA in healthy donors. Profiling relied on immunoSEQ multiplex PCR, and the TCRdb table lists in-frame clones only, not all of them. The repertoire holds 100,000 to 150,000 clones, over 85% seen once, with approximately 2% in the top ten. The germline V gene has CDR1 LGHNA and CDR2 YNFKEQ. This CDR3 region has 16 residues. With V trimmed by 0 bases and J by 6 bases, 9 bases remained unmatched. Specimen: PBMCs. This clonotype was obtained from a woman aged 18-35 years in good health and CMV-seronegative. The chain is built from TRBV4-2 and TRBJ2-7; 9 bases are a match to TRBD1. The CDR3 DNA follows: TGTGCCAGCAGCCAAGATCCCGGGACAGGGTTCCGCGAGCAGTACTTC. It yields the protein CASSQDPGTGFREQYF.